This T cell receptor (beta chain) is drawn from a study of tumor-infiltrating lymphocytes in oesophageal squamous cell carcinoma. Each CDR3 protein gets one entry after TCRdb re-called the PCR reads with MiXCR. The table has nearly 20,000 distinct CDR3 sequences, 40% to 50% seen once. Sequencing was done on a sample of esophageal tumor tissue. The receptor's source is a male donor with esophageal squamous cell carcinoma.

The DNA of the CDR3 is TGTGCCATCAGTGAGGGACTAGCGGGAGTCACGGAGACCCAGTACTTC. Translating it yields CAISEGLAGVTETQYF. This rearrangement joins TRBV10-3 to TRBJ2-5; 13 bases line up with TRBD2. CDR1 ENHRY and CDR2 SYGVKD come from the germline V gene. There are 16 residues in the CDR3. J was trimmed by 5 bases and V by 2 bases; bases with no gene match: 5.